The present T cell receptor beta chain was sequenced within a study of cytomegalovirus exposure and HLA in healthy donors. Study findings and constraints: TCR beta chains numbering more than 150 were designated cytomegalovirus-associated.

CDR3 length: 15 amino acids. The germline gives CDR1 SGHDT, CDR2 YYEEEE. The trim removed 8 bases at V and 6 bases at J, leaving 8 bases unmatched. It was with 60 Vbeta and 13 Jbeta primers that the PCR ran. The repertoire was sequenced with immunoSEQ multiplex PCR; TCRdb's copy has only in-frame clones and lacks some. The sample consists of 150,000 to 200,000 clones, roughly 12% of them appearing once. This clone was found a few times. The antigen is undetermined. Each of the donors was a healthy bone marrow donor. Donors counted as nominally healthy when sampled, yet unrecorded immune exposures were likely.

The receptor was derived from a man aged 50-60 years in good health and CMV-seropositive. Sequences were obtained from PBMCs. The chain couples TRBV5-6 to TRBJ2-1, with 13 bases lining up with TRBD2. For the CDR3, the DNA is TGTGCCAGTTTGAAGCGGACTAGCGGGGGCAATGAGCAGTTCTTC. It translates to CASLKRTSGGNEQFF. The full variable domain, its missing parts supplied by reference TRBV5-6 and TRBJ2-1, is DAGVTQSPTHLIKTRGQQVTLRCSPKSGHDTVSWYQQALGQGPQFIFQYYEEEERQRGNFPDRFSGHQFPNYSSELNVNALLLGDSALYLCASLKRTSGGNEQFFGPGTRLTVL.